These T cell receptor beta chains were read from a single sample in a study of beta chain features in type 1 diabetes. Generated by immunoSEQ multiplex PCR, the TCRdb table keeps only in-frame clones and is missing some. The sample shows over 300,000 clones, 7% to 9% of them seen only once. The specimen sequenced was central memory CD4+ T cells from blood. Every receptor here comes from a woman under 30 in good health. Both conserved end residues are trimmed from each CDR3. The order of the fields is clone size, J gene, V gene, CDR3 protein. A clone size is listed for some rows: how often the clone was seen (once, few, many), or a class if it is expanded.

many TRBJ2-5 TRBV11-2 ASSLGVGTSLQTQY
NA TRBJ2-7 TRBV7-2 ASSLVFPTYEQY
few TRBJ2-4 TRBV23-1 ASSLLREVAKNIQY
few TRBJ1-2 TRBV4-2 ASSQDLPRGGDYGYT
few TRBJ1-2 TRBV5-1 ASSSTVNYGYT
NA TRBJ2-1 TRBV18 ASSPRSGVSYNEQF
NA TRBJ2-1 TRBV20-1 SAPQGKQF
NA TRBJ2-1 TRBV7-2 ASSPGGFYNEQF
many TRBJ1-2 TRBV10-3 ATNSGSYGYT
few TRBJ2-1 TRBV7-2 ASSLLPTGRTYNEQF
few TRBJ2-6 TRBV18 ASSPPASGTGANVLT
NA TRBJ2-2 TRBV4-3 ASSQDPSGRSGGELF
many TRBJ2-2 TRBV10-3 ATSLSWRNTGELF
few TRBJ1-5 TRBV19 ASSILGQVNQPQH
NA TRBJ2-1 TRBV18 ASSLLQGSGNEQF
NA TRBJ1-2 TRBV7-3 ASSLAGQGAGYGYT
many TRBJ1-4 TRBV5-1 ASSRTPLGANEKLF
many TRBJ2-5 TRBV7-2 ASSLGGRHQETQY
few TRBJ2-1 TRBV4-2 ASSDRGLSNEQF
NA TRBJ2-2 TRBV28 ASSFPASQRTGELF
NA TRBJ2-5 TRBV7-2 ASSPGTTLETQY
few TRBJ1-5 TRBV6-1 ASARQGNQPQH
few TRBJ2-3 TRBV15 ATSRDRSTGTDTQY
few TRBJ1-2 TRBV7-8 ASSPRSTGNYGYT
once TRBJ1-2 TRBV6-5 ASSYYRDRFDGYT
NA TRBJ2-7 TRBV6-6 ASSYSFNYEQY
NA TRBJ1-1 TRBV29-1 SVEGFSWTGGTEAF
few NA TRBV15 ATSRRRDRGYEQY
NA TRBJ2-7 TRBV7-3 ASSFQRNVYEQY
NA TRBJ2-3 TRBV6-5 ASSYATGNTQY
few TRBJ2-3 TRBV28 ASSTLSWDRVTDTQY
NA TRBJ1-1 TRBV5-1 ASSRTTMNTEAF
NA TRBJ1-1 TRBV5-6 ASSLGGPWDMNTEAF
NA TRBJ2-3 TRBV29-1 SGTGGTDTQY
few TRBJ2-2 TRBV7-3 ASSFGQSTGELF
NA TRBJ2-7 TRBV29-1 SVARTSSYEQY
few TRBJ2-7 TRBV7-2 ASSSQEGGLYEQY
few TRBJ2-1 TRBV5-8 ASRTMTGNSYNEQF
NA TRBJ2-4 TRBV11-2 ASSLEGRGKNIQY
NA TRBJ2-2 TRBV2 ASSVRAKTGELF
few TRBJ2-2 TRBV20-1 SARYNGELF
many TRBJ2-2 TRBV6-7 ASSYSALSSGRFPGELF
NA TRBJ2-2 TRBV27 ASSLSHYGELF
few TRBJ2-5 TRBV6-5 ASSPGLAGQETQY
NA TRBJ2-1 TRBV7-8 ASSSRSLGDNEQF
few TRBJ2-5 TRBV2 ASRGLAGAETQY
NA TRBJ1-1 TRBV7-2 ASRDGWTEAF
many TRBJ1-5 TRBV21-1 ASSKREPNQPQH
NA TRBJ2-1 TRBV4-2 ASSGSGSSYNEQF
NA TRBJ2-1 TRBV28 AARPLFYNEQF
few TRBJ2-7 TRBV7-9 ASSPRGGSPYEQY
many TRBJ2-1 TRBV7-9 ASSFTRDRTSGNNEQF
NA TRBJ2-1 TRBV7-9 ASSLDLGGNGNEQF
many TRBJ2-7 TRBV21-1 ASSKAGGSYEQY
NA TRBJ2-1 TRBV18 ASSFGLDGNEQF
NA TRBJ2-7 TRBV28 ASSIPGYEQY
few TRBJ1-4 TRBV2 ASCGDRVVSEKLF
NA TRBJ2-1 TRBV27 ASSFNGRGTSGVEQF
few TRBJ2-1 TRBV11-2 ASSPSGRISYNEQF
NA TRBJ2-4 TRBV28 ASSFQRLKNIQY